This TCR beta chain stems from a study of regulatory T cells in long-lasting Graves disease. Study results and caveats: Favoring TRBV28, TRBJ1-2 and TRBJ2-5 was a feature seen in persistent disease.

Stated time point: newly diagnosed GD, antithyroid drugs for less than 3 months. There was RNA extracted from PBMCs, and the TCR library was made from it. The TCR beta library used iRepertoire HTBI primers with Arm-PCR amplification of CDR3. TCRdb independently ran MiXCR on the multiplex PCR reads; one entry per CDR3 protein. The repertoire consists of 400,000 to 500,000 distinct CDR3 sequences, with around 17% occurring once and the leading ten covering 20% to 25%. This clonotype was seen repeatedly, ten times or more. Antigen specificity is unknown. Germline CDR1 MGHRA, CDR2 YSYEKL. The CDR3 sequence is 15 residues long. The V end was cut by 3 bases, the J end by 4 bases, with 15 bases between. The sample was also linked to a second study, of T cells in Graves' hyperthyroidism and ophthalmopathy. As that study records: If no ophthalmopathy progression occurred within 18 months, Graves' hyperthyroidism was stable.

The rearrangement links TRBV4-1 to TRBJ1-1; maybe TRBD1 (6 bases). This clonotype was obtained from a woman aged 18-29 years with Graves disease. The input for sequencing was peripheral blood mononuclear cells (PBMCs), taken at new diagnosis, from a patient treated with antithyroid drugs. CDR3 nucleotides: TGCGCCAGCAGCCATGGGAGGGGGGGCGTCACTGAAGCTTTCTTT. The encoded protein is CASSHGRGGVTEAFF.